The text below deals with one T cell receptor beta chain. This clone was found many times. Its antigen has not been determined. The missing CDR3 end, 3 residues past where the read stops, is filled in from the germline J gene. The CDR1 and CDR2 encoded by the germline V gene are MDHEN and SYDVKM. V is clipped by 4 bases and J by 3 bases, and the sequence between their germline boundaries is 19 bases long. Taken from cysteine to phenylalanine, the CDR3 has 16 residues. Shown are 39 bases from within the CDR3, in frame from base 1. For sequencing input, CVID and control samples contributed equivalent amounts of genomic DNA. For every sample, a 60 bp segment covering the rearranged TCRbeta CDR3 region was amplified and then sequenced. The immunoSEQ assay, a bias-corrected multiplex PCR combined with high-throughput sequencing, was used to amplify TCRbeta. The original methods were these. Every unique nucleotide sequence was considered a clone and was annotated with V, D and J genes, copy number and frequency. Sequences were labeled productive if in frame, and non-productive if out of frame or containing stop codons. Clonality was calculated from Shannon's entropy as previously described. The predicted amino acid sequences of productive clones were used to derive the mean CDR3 Kyte-Doolittle hydropathy. Scaled V gene usage was hierarchically clustered using Manhattan distance and complete linkage with the R hclust function. To assess clone sharing by CDR3 amino acid sequence, 12 repertoires per group were resampled over 100 rounds. Repertoires were searched for approximately 70 published EBV-specific and 245 published CMV-specific TCRbeta sequences. A couple of CVID samples that yielded fewer than 10,000 sequences were excluded from the analysis, so roughly 42 CVID repertoires were retained. TCRdb obtained this table from immuneACCESS and retained in-frame rearrangements with V and J assigned. These tables miss some clones; where compared with another copy, unresolved V genes account for less than half of the shortfall, and the remainder is unexplained. That table supplies the V and J calls and clone size; D and trimming were determined from the DNA. Here the sample lists 35,000 to 50,000 clones, none seen once only. The ten largest clones add up to around 2.6% of the sample.

The sample comes from a study of T cell clonality in common variable immunodeficiency (dated by TCRdb to 2014 to 2015). Most CVID patients and most healthy controls were of Caucasian heritage. Heparinized peripheral whole blood samples of roughly 5 to 9 ml were obtained from each donor. Genomic DNA from adults with common variable immune deficiency (CVID) and from healthy adult controls was used for sequencing of TCRbeta CDR3 repertoires. The control group comprised 22 healthy adult volunteers, approximately 12 female and 10 or so male, aged about 20 to 70 years with a mean age of around 32. Diluted blood was density-centrifuged over Hypaque 1077 or Ficoll-Paque to isolate peripheral blood mononuclear cells. Genomic DNA was extracted from unsorted mononuclear cells by Qiagen column purification or by a centrifugation-based method. Summary of the overall study and its limitations: The authors noted that sequencing repertoires of T cell subpopulations would be needed to clarify what caused the increased clonality in CVID. CVID subjects shared fewer TCRbeta clones with each other than healthy controls did (p < 0.0001). Correlations between repertoire features and clinical complications were limited by patient heterogeneity within the CVID cohort. Increased TCRbeta clonality was found in CVID subjects compared with healthy controls (t-test p = 0.018), with the increase being most characteristic of about a third of subjects. Reportedly, TCRbeta sequences from CVID had fewer deletions and N-nucleotide insertions, and highly modified clones with 13 or more V deletions were absent from CVID. Even though DNA input was the same, control samples had an average of about 80,000 unique sequences each, compared with about 32,000 in CVID samples.

This clonotype was sampled from a person aged 18 to 69 in good health. The chain is assembled from TRBV28 and TRBJ2-7; tentative D gene TRBD2, with 6 bases matching. The sequencing sample was made of peripheral blood mononuclear cells. The DNA read from the CDR3 is TGTGCCAGCAGTTCTCCCAGTTCGGGGGAGTACTACGAG. The translation is CASSSPSSGEYYE. The entire CDR3 sequence reads CASSSPSSGEYYEQYF. Outside the CDR3, residues come from the reference TRBV28 and TRBJ2-7 proteins, so the full variable domain is: DVKVTQSSRYLVKRTGEKVFLECVQDMDHENMFWYRQDPGLGLRLIYFSYDVKMKEKGDIPEGYSVSREKKERFSLILESASTNQTSMYLCASSSPSSGEYYEQYFGPGTRLTVT.